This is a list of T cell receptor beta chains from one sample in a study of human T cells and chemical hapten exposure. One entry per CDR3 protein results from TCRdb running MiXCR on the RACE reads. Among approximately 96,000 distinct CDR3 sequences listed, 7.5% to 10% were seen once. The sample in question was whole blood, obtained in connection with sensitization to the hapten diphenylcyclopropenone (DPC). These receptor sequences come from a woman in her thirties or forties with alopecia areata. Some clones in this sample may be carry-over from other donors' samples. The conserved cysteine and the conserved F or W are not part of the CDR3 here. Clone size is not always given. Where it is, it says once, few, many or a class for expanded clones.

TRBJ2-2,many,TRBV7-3,ASSLMGQGNTGELF
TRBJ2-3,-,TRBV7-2,ASSSRGGRAGFADTQY
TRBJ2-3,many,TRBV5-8,ASSLDERSTDTQY
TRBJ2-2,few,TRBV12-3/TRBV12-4,ASSLFSATGELF
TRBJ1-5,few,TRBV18,ASSPHRDQPQH
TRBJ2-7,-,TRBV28,ASRSLNYEQY
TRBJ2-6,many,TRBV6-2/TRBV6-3,ASSPQAGANVLT
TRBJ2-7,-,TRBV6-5,ASSYFPGSSYEQY
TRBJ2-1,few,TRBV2,ASRAGSWVSEQF
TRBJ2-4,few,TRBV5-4,ASSLAGQGKNIQY
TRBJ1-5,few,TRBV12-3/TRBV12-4,ASILGTGGEPQH
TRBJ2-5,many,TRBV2,ASKGLAIEETQY
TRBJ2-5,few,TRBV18,ASQSGYQETQY
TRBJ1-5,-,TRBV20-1,SASSGIGKEQPQH
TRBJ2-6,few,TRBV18,ASSPGDGANVLT
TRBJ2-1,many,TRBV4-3,ASSQPGLAVPPV
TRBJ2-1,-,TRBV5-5,ASSWNRGLSSYNEQF
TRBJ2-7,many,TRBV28,ASRTQDYEQY
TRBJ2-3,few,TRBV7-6,ASSLGRLNTQY
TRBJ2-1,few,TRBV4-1,ASSQGGGLSLNNEQF
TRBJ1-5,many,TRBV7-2,ASSLEGVQPQH
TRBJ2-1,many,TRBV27,ASSFFNTGQYNEQF
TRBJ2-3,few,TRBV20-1,SAPPTSGTQY
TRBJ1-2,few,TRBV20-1,SARVYYGYT
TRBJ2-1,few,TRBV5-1,ASSPTPGGAPANEQF
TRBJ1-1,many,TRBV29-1,SVVSGQGNTEAF
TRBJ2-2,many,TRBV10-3,AIRDPNTGELF
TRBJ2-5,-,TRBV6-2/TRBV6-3,ASSTPGQGKGLETQY